The rows below give T cell receptor beta chains drawn from one sample of a study of cytomegalovirus exposure and HLA in healthy donors. Method: immunoSEQ multiplex PCR; TCRdb's copy keeps in-frame clones and lacks some. The sample lists some 96,000 clones, around 77% seen once, with over 6% in the top ten. The sample was PBMCs. The receptors were gathered from a female donor in good health and CMV-seronegative. Both conserved end residues are part of each CDR3. Each record gives: clone size, V gene, CDR3 length, J gene, D gene, CDR3 DNA, CDR3 protein. D genes are given only for firm matches. Expanded clones get a size class; other rows say once, few or many, or leave the size out.

NA	TRBV6-5	13	TRBJ2-1	NA	TGTGCCAGCAGGGAGACAGGCGAAAATGAGCAGTTCTTC	CASRETGENEQFF
few	TRBV7-9	15	TRBJ2-7	TRBD2	TGTGCCAGCAGCTTAGGGCGGGAGTCGAACTACGAGCAGTACTTC	CASSLGRESNYEQYF
few	TRBV7-9	13	TRBJ1-2	TRBD1	TGTGCCAGCAGTTCGGATGACAGGGACGGCTACACCTTC	CASSSDDRDGYTF
NA	TRBV4-1	17	TRBJ2-1	TRBD2	TGCGCCAGCAGCCTAAACCGACTAGCCGATTTCTACAATGAGCAGTTCTTC	CASSLNRLADFYNEQFF
NA	TRBV18	13	TRBJ2-7	NA	TGTGCCAGCTCGCCCCCAGGATCGCGTGAGCAGTACTTC	CASSPPGSREQYF
NA	TRBV5-1	16	TRBJ2-3	TRBD2	TGCGCCAGCAGCTTACCGGGACTAGAAACCACAGATACGCAGTATTTT	CASSLPGLETTDTQYF
NA	TRBV7-3	15	TRBJ2-1	NA	TGTGCCAGCAGCTTGGGGCTAGCGAACTACAATGAGCAGTTCTTC	CASSLGLANYNEQFF
NA	TRBV7-2	18	TRBJ2-1	TRBD2	TGTGCCAGCAGCGATAGAAGGGGCGGGGGACGCTCCTACAATGAGCAGTTCTTC	CASSDRRGGGRSYNEQFF
NA	TRBV10-2	11	TRBJ2-7	NA	TGCGCCAGCAGTGATACCTACGAGCAGTACTTC	CASSDTYEQYF
few	TRBV28	16	TRBJ2-7	TRBD1	TGTGCCAGCAGTGCACAGACAGGGAAGGTGTCGGGCGAGCAGTACTTC	CASSAQTGKVSGEQYF
NA	TRBV6-5	11	TRBJ2-1	NA	TGTGCCAGCAGTTACGGCGGTGAGCAGTTCTTC	CASSYGGEQFF
NA	TRBV23-1	17	TRBJ2-4	TRBD2	TGCGCCAGCAGTCAAAAGCGGGGACCTGTAGCCAAAAACATTCAGTACTTC	CASSQKRGPVAKNIQYF
NA	TRBV19	12	TRBJ1-6	NA	TGTGCCAGTAGTGAGGTGAATTCACCCCTCCACTTT	CASSEVNSPLHF
NA	TRBV6-5	13	TRBJ1-1	TRBD1	TGTGCCAGCAGGGGACAGGGCTACACTGAAGCTTTCTTT	CASRGQGYTEAFF
NA	TRBV7-2	13	TRBJ2-7	NA	TGTGCCAGCAGCCGCGACTTGGCCTACGAGCAGTACTTC	CASSRDLAYEQYF
NA	TRBV7-9	11	TRBJ2-1	NA	TGTGCCAGCAGCGAGGGACTGGATCAGTTCTTC	CASSEGLDQFF
NA	TRBV12-2	15	TRBJ2-3	NA	TGTGCAAGTCGCTTAGGCGAAACCTACACAGATACGCAGTATTTT	CASRLGETYTDTQYF
few	TRBV7-9	14	TRBJ1-1	NA	TGTGCCAGCAGCTTGTCGGGGAGTCTGGGTGAAGCTTTCTTT	CASSLSGSLGEAFF
NA	TRBV7-3	16	TRBJ2-6	NA	TGTGCCAGCAGCCGGCAGGTTCTCTCTGGGGCCAACGTCCTGACTTTC	CASSRQVLSGANVLTF
few	TRBV7-3	16	TRBJ2-7	NA	TGTGCCAGCAGCTTAACGTCAGGGACTGCTACCTACGAGCAGTACTTC	CASSLTSGTATYEQYF
few	TRBV10-3	14	TRBJ1-1	NA	TGTGCCATCAGTGATAGGGGGAAGGACACTGAAGCTTTCTTT	CAISDRGKDTEAFF
NA	TRBV5-8	15	TRBJ2-3	NA	TGTGCCAGCAGGTCCCGGGGAGTAGGCACAGATACGCAGTATTTT	CASRSRGVGTDTQYF
once	TRBV2	14	TRBJ2-5	TRBD1	TGTGCCAGCAGGACGACAGGGTCGGTAGAGACCCAGTACTTC	CASRTTGSVETQYF
NA	TRBV7-3	15	TRBJ1-1	NA	TGTGCCAGCAGCTTAGGAGGGGAGGGTAAGACTGAAGCTTTCTTT	CASSLGGEGKTEAFF
NA	TRBV28	18	TRBJ1-2	TRBD1	TGTGCCAGCAGTCGGACCGACGGACAGGGGGCGAGAACCTATGGCTACACCTTC	CASSRTDGQGARTYGYTF
few	TRBV21-1	16	TRBJ2-5	NA	TGTGCCAGCAGCAAAAAGATCGGGACAGGGGGTGAGACCCAGTACTTC	CASSKKIGTGGETQYF
NA	TRBV5-5	17	TRBJ2-7	NA	TGTGCCAGCAGCTTGGAGGGGTGGGGCCCCGACCCCTACGAGCAGTACTTC	CASSLEGWGPDPYEQYF
NA	TRBV27	16	TRBJ1-6	NA	TGTGCCAGCAGTTTGGGCGGGGGCTCCTATAATTCACCCCTCCACTTT	CASSLGGGSYNSPLHF
NA	TRBV7-9	12	TRBJ2-5	NA	TGTGCCAGCACCGTGCCCGGGGGGACCCAGTACTTC	CASTVPGGTQYF
once	TRBV7-2	15	TRBJ2-7	NA	TGTGCCAGCAGCTTTTTCCGGCTAGTTGCTCACGAGCAGTACTTC	CASSFFRLVAHEQYF
few	TRBV11-1	15	TRBJ1-1	NA	TGTGCCAGCAGCCTTAGGCTGGTGGGCAGGACTGAAGCTTTCTTT	CASSLRLVGRTEAFF
NA	TRBV7-3	13	TRBJ2-3	NA	TGTGCCAGCAGTTGGGGGGGGCCAGATACGCAGTATTTT	CASSWGGPDTQYF
NA	TRBV5-1	15	TRBJ1-1	NA	TGCGCCAGCAGCTTGGAAGCGGTCCTGAACACTGAAGCTTTCTTT	CASSLEAVLNTEAFF
NA	TRBV10-3	19	TRBJ2-5	NA	TGTGCCATCAGTGAGTCGGACAGGGGAAGCGGGGGGGCTCAAGAGACCCAGTACTTC	CAISESDRGSGGAQETQYF
NA	TRBV6-5	15	TRBJ1-5	NA	TGTGCCAGCAGTTGGGACCTTGGGGGGGGTCAGCCCCAGCATTTT	CASSWDLGGGQPQHF
NA	TRBV5-6	13	TRBJ1-1	NA	TGTGCCAGCGGCAGGTCGGGGAGTACTGAAGCTTTCTTT	CASGRSGSTEAFF
NA	TRBV10-3	13	TRBJ2-5	NA	TGTGCCATCAGTGCTGGTAGCGTGGAGACCCAGTACTTC	CAISAGSVETQYF
NA	TRBV28	15	TRBJ2-7	NA	TGTGCCAGCAGCCCTCGGGTGCGGGTCATTGACGAGCAGTACTTC	CASSPRVRVIDEQYF
NA	TRBV28	16	TRBJ2-1	TRBD1	TGTGCCAGCAGTGGTCTTACTGGGACAGCCTACAATGAGCAGTTCTTC	CASSGLTGTAYNEQFF
few	TRBV9	16	TRBJ1-4	NA	TGTGCCAGCAGCGTAGGACAGGTTCCAGGTAATGAAAAACTGTTTTTT	CASSVGQVPGNEKLFF
NA	TRBV19	14	TRBJ1-2	TRBD1	TGTGCCAGTAGTATGGCAGGGGGCCTCTTTGGCTACACCTTC	CASSMAGGLFGYTF
NA	TRBV4-1	16	TRBJ1-4	NA	TGCGCCAGCAGCCAGCCCTGGGGGGGCCAGGGAGAAAAACTGTTTTTT	CASSQPWGGQGEKLFF
NA	TRBV30	11	TRBJ2-7	NA	TGTGCCTGGAGTGTGGGAGTGATCGCGTACTTC	CAWSVGVIAYF
NA	TRBV11-2	14	TRBJ2-2	TRBD1	TGTGCCAGCGGCCCGGACAGGCCGACCGGGGAGCTGTTTTTT	CASGPDRPTGELFF
NA	TRBV15	13	TRBJ1-2	NA	TGTGCCACCAGCCGCGGGGGGGGAGATGGCTACACCTTC	CATSRGGGDGYTF
few	TRBV7-2	15	TRBJ2-5	NA	TGTGCCAGCAGCTTAGCGGGGGCAGGGGGGGAGACCCAGTACTTC	CASSLAGAGGETQYF